This TCR beta chain stems from a study of T cell repertoires in cytomegalovirus infection. Study background: Well-studied HLA-B-restricted CMV epitopes were used in the study alongside recently identified HLA-C-restricted ones.

TCRdb re-called the reads through MiXCR, storing one row per CDR3 protein. The sample holds around 750,000 distinct CDR3 sequences, about 31% seen once. Whole-study findings and limits: Across the ex vivo response, the dominant clonotypes were HLA-C-restricted CMV-specific TCR beta clonotypes. There were carriers of CMV plus the relevant HLA, and cumulative public TCR beta family frequency identified them.

About this clonotype: Its antigen is currently unknown.

The germline V and J ends were trimmed by 1 base and 4 bases, with 10 bases remaining between them. The germline CDR1 and CDR2 sequences are SGHVS and FNYEAQ. This CDR3 is 14 amino acids long. Sequenced here: cultured CD8+ T cells from PBMCs, sampled from culture after CMV antigen stimulation. The chain recombines TRBV7-6 with TRBJ1-1; no firm D call. This clonotype was sampled from a human donor in good health (CMV status not recorded). Some clones in this sample may be carry-over from other donors' samples. CDR3 residues: CASSLGPPVTEAFF. The CDR3 DNA follows: TGTGCCAGCAGCTTAGGACCTCCGGTCACTGAAGCTTTCTTT.